A selection of T cell receptor beta chains follows, all from one sample in a study of T cell responses to AZD1222 COVID-19 vaccine. The table came from immunoSEQ multiplex PCR; TCRdb's copy has only in-frame clones and leaves some out. The repertoire holds about 160,000 clones, with roughly nine tenths as singletons. This material consisted of peripheral blood, taken 28 days after the second AZD1222 dose. These receptors were obtained from an adult who received the AZD1222 COVID-19 vaccine. CDR3s include the opening cysteine and the closing phenylalanine or tryptophan. D genes are given only for firm matches. Not every row has a clone size; where given, it reads once, few, many or a size class.

>.|TRBJ1-1|TRBV6-5|.
TGTGCCAGCATTATATCAAGACCGAACACTGAAGCTTTCTTT
CASIISRPNTEAFF
>TRBD2|TRBJ2-1|TRBV14|.
TGTGCCAGCAGCCAAAAGAAGCGGGAGGTTTACAATGAGCAGTTCTTC
CASSQKKREVYNEQFF
>.|TRBJ2-3|TRBV27|.
TGTGCCAGCAGTCCTAACCCAATCACAGATACGCAGTATTTT
CASSPNPITDTQYF
>.|TRBJ1-1|TRBV11-2|.
TGTGCCAGCAGCTTGGGCAGGAACACTGAAGCTTTCTTT
CASSLGRNTEAFF
>.|TRBJ1-2|TRBV28|.
TGTGCCAGCAGTTCCGGACCCAAGGTTGATGGCTACACCTTC
CASSSGPKVDGYTF
>TRBD2|TRBJ2-1|TRBV5-1|.
TGCGCCTCGAAGACTAGCGGGGGTAATGAGCAGTTCTTC
CASKTSGGNEQFF
>.|TRBJ1-6|TRBV2|.
TGTGCCAGCGGGGTTCAGCCCAATTCACCCCTCCACTTT
CASGVQPNSPLHF
>.|TRBJ2-1|TRBV7-2|.
TGTGCCAGCAGCTTAGCCGGCAGAAACAATGAGCAGTTCTTC
CASSLAGRNNEQFF
>TRBD2|TRBJ2-7|TRBV4-1|.
TGCGCCAGCAGCCAAGAAAGGGAGGGGTCGGCTACCTACGAGCAGTACTTC
CASSQEREGSATYEQYF
>.|TRBJ1-1|TRBV4-3|once
TGCGCCAGCAGCGGGCCCCGTTTTGAAGCTTTCTTT
CASSGPRFEAFF
>.|TRBJ2-1|TRBV6-1|.
TGTGCCAGCAGTGAAGCAACAGCCGGTGTGAATGAGCAGTTCTTC
CASSEATAGVNEQFF
>.|TRBJ2-7|TRBV5-1|few
TGCGCCAGCAGCTTGGGCGGGACAAAGAACGAGCAGTACTTC
CASSLGGTKNEQYF
>.|TRBJ2-1|TRBV6-5|.
TGTGCCAGCGGTCCTTCGTACAATGAGCAGTTCTTC
CASGPSYNEQFF
>TRBD1|TRBJ1-2|TRBV7-2|.
TGTGCCAGCAGCTTTAGTCCGGACAGGGGCTTTGGCTACACCTTC
CASSFSPDRGFGYTF
>.|TRBJ2-3|TRBV3-1/TRBV3-2|.
TGTGCCAGCAGCTCGAGAGATACGCAGTATTTT
CASSSRDTQYF
>TRBD1|TRBJ1-5|TRBV2|.
TGTGCCAGCAGGGGAGGGACAGCCTTGAGCAATCAGCCCCAGCATTTT
CASRGGTALSNQPQHF
>TRBD1|TRBJ1-1|TRBV19|.
TGTGCCAGTAGTGAGGGGGCGACGAACACTGAAGCTTTCTTT
CASSEGATNTEAFF
>.|TRBJ1-5|TRBV7-2|.
TGTGCCAGCAGCTTAGGGGGGGGTCAAAGCCGGCCCCAGCATTTT
CASSLGGGQSRPQHF
>.|TRBJ2-5|TRBV7-2|.
TGTGCCAGCAGCTTAGAGCCCCAAGAGACCCAGTACTTC
CASSLEPQETQYF
>TRBD1|TRBJ1-5|TRBV6-5|.
TGTGCCAGCACCAAGACAGGGCTCAATCAGCCCCAGCATTTT
CASTKTGLNQPQHF
>TRBD2|TRBJ2-1|TRBV4-2|.
TGTGCCAGCAGCCAGGAACTAGCGGGGGCGGCCTACAATGAGCAGTTCTTC
CASSQELAGAAYNEQFF
>.|TRBJ1-1|TRBV6-5|.
TGTGCCAGCAGGATGGGGGCGAAAGCTTTCTTT
CASRMGAKAFF
>.|TRBJ2-7|TRBV5-4|.
TGTGCCAGCAGCTTGACCTTTGGAGAGCAGTACTTC
CASSLTFGEQYF
>TRBD2|TRBJ2-7|TRBV5-1|.
TGCGCCAGCAGCTTGGTGGTAGCGGGAGGGCCGGACGAGCAGTACTTC
CASSLVVAGGPDEQYF
>.|TRBJ2-4|TRBV11-3|.
TGTGCCAGCAGCTTAGGACCGACGGTAGCCAAAAACATTCAGTACTTC
CASSLGPTVAKNIQYF
>.|TRBJ1-2|TRBV9|.
TGTGCCAGCAGCGCCGGCCCGGGGTCCTATGGCTACACCTTC
CASSAGPGSYGYTF
>.|TRBJ1-1|TRBV11-2|.
TGTGCCAGCAGCCCCGGGGGAAGGAACACTGAAGCTTTCTTT
CASSPGGRNTEAFF
>.|TRBJ1-2|TRBV7-9|.
TGTGCCAGCAGCTTAGGAGGAGGGTCGTACGGCTACACCTTC
CASSLGGGSYGYTF
>.|TRBJ2-2|TRBV7-6|.
TGTGCCAGCAGCCAGAGGTCCGGGGAGCTGTTTTTT
CASSQRSGELFF
>TRBD1|TRBJ1-5|TRBV3-1/TRBV3-2|.
TGTGCCAGCAGCAAAAACCGGGACAGAAATCAGCCCCAGCATTTT
CASSKNRDRNQPQHF
>.|TRBJ1-1|TRBV27|.
TGTGCCAGCAGTTTTGCGCAAAACACTGAAGCTTTCTTT
CASSFAQNTEAFF
>TRBD1|TRBJ1-5|TRBV30|.
TGTGCCTGGAGTGTACGGGGACAGTACAATCAGCCCCAGCATTTT
CAWSVRGQYNQPQHF
>.|TRBJ1-2|TRBV4-3|.
TGCGCCAGCAGCCAAGTATCCGGGTTCAACGGCTACACCTTC
CASSQVSGFNGYTF
>TRBD1|TRBJ2-1|TRBV3-1/TRBV3-2|.
TGTGCCAGCAGCCAAGGACAGGGATCCCCCAATGAGCAGTTCTTC
CASSQGQGSPNEQFF
>.|TRBJ2-3|TRBV3-1/TRBV3-2|.
TGTGCCAGCAGCCAAGATGAGGGTGCGCAGTATTTT
CASSQDEGAQYF
>.|TRBJ1-1|TRBV5-1|.
TGCGCCAGCAGCCTACACCTTGGCACTGAAGCTTTCTTT
CASSLHLGTEAFF
>.|TRBJ2-1|TRBV9|.
TGTGCCAGCAGCCCTAGAGGGGTTGGTGAGCAGTTCTTC
CASSPRGVGEQFF
>TRBD1|TRBJ2-4|TRBV18|.
TGTGCCAGCTCGACCGGGACAGGGGAAACAAAACGGTACTTC
CASSTGTGETKRYF
>TRBD1|TRBJ2-7|TRBV2|.
TGTGCCAGCAGGATGACCGGGACAGGGGACGAGCAGTACTTC
CASRMTGTGDEQYF
>.|TRBJ1-1|TRBV11-3|.
TGTGCCAGCAGCCCCGGGGGGGCGGAGAACACTGAAGCTTTCTTT
CASSPGGAENTEAFF
>TRBD1|TRBJ1-1|TRBV5-1|once
TGCGCCAGCAGCAGATCCTACAGGGGTAACACTGAAGCTTTCTTT
CASSRSYRGNTEAFF
>.|TRBJ1-3|TRBV10-3|.
TGTGCCATCAGCGACAGAGACTCTGGAAACACCATATATTTT
CAISDRDSGNTIYF
>TRBD2|TRBJ2-3|TRBV11-3|.
TGTGCCAGCAGCATTGGGACTAGCGGGAGACCGGGGGATACGCAGTATTTT
CASSIGTSGRPGDTQYF
>TRBD1|TRBJ1-2|TRBV5-1|.
TGCGCCAGCAGCCCGGATGGACAGGGGGACTATGGCTACACCTTC
CASSPDGQGDYGYTF
>.|TRBJ1-1|TRBV20-1|.
TGCAGTGCTAGTACGGGATCCACTGAAGCTTTCTTT
CSASTGSTEAFF
>.|TRBJ1-1|TRBV4-1|.
TGCGCCAGCAGCCAAGTCCCGGCCCTAACCACTGAAGCTTTCTTT
CASSQVPALTTEAFF
>.|TRBJ1-6|TRBV6-5|.
TGTGCCAGCAGTTACTCAGCGGATTCCTATAATTCACCCCTCCACTTT
CASSYSADSYNSPLHF
>.|TRBJ2-7|TRBV6-2/TRBV6-3|.
TGTGCCAGCAGTCCGAGCTCCTACGAGCAGTACTTC
CASSPSSYEQYF
>TRBD1|TRBJ2-3|TRBV30|.
TGTGCCTGGAACTTACCCCGACAGGGACAAGATACGCAGTATTTT
CAWNLPRQGQDTQYF
>.|TRBJ1-6|TRBV6-4|few
TGTGCCAGCAGAGCGGGCTCTAATTCACCCCTCCACTTT
CASRAGSNSPLHF
>.|TRBJ2-5|TRBV12-5|.
TGTGCTAGTGCCCGACCAGGACCAACGGAGACCCAGTACTTC
CASARPGPTETQYF
>TRBD1|TRBJ1-2|TRBV28|.
TGTGCCAGCAGTTACCCCGGACAGGGTGGGTATGGCTACACCTTC
CASSYPGQGGYGYTF
>.|TRBJ2-1|TRBV27|.
TGTGCCACCTCTGCCCGGGCCTACAATGAGCAGTTCTTC
CATSARAYNEQFF
>.|TRBJ1-1|TRBV7-9|once
TGTGCCAGCAGCTTAGGGCGGGCTGAAGCTTTCTTT
CASSLGRAEAFF
>TRBD2|TRBJ2-7|TRBV3-1/TRBV3-2|.
TGTGCCAGCAGCCATCCGGGACTAGGCTACGAGCAGTACTTC
CASSHPGLGYEQYF
>.|TRBJ1-5|TRBV2|.
TGTGCCAGCAGGAGGGAGGAGGGAAGCAATCAGCCCCAGCATTTT
CASRREEGSNQPQHF
>TRBD1|TRBJ1-2|TRBV6-1|.
TGTGCCAGCAGTGGACAGGGGGGGGGAGCTAACTATGGCTACACCTTC
CASSGQGGGANYGYTF
>.|TRBJ2-6|TRBV28|.
TGTGCCAGCAGTTCAGCCTCCTCTGGGGCCAACGTCCTGACTTTC
CASSSASSGANVLTF
>.|TRBJ1-5|TRBV5-1|.
TGCGCCAGCAGCTTGGAGGGGGGCTTTCAGCCCCAGCATTTT
CASSLEGGFQPQHF